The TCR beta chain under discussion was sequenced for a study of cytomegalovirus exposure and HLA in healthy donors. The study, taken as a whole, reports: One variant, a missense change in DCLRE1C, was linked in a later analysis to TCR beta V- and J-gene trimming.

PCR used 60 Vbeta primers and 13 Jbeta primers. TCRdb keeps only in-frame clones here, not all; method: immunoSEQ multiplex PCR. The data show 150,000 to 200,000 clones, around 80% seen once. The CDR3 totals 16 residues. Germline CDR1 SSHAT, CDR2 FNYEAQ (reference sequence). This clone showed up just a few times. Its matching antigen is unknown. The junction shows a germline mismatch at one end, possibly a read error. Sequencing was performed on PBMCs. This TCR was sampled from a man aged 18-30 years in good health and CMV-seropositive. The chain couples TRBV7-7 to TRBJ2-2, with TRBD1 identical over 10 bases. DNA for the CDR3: TGTGCTAGCAGCCCATACCGGGACAGGGGATCCGGGGAGCTGTTTTTT. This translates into CASSPYRDRGSGELFF.